This TCR beta chain was obtained from a study of TIL therapy for anti-PD-1-resistant metastatic lung cancer. Study overall: Half of patients were current or former smokers.

The time point denotes: pre-treatment sample, taken before nivolumab and TIL therapy. Sequencing used immunoSEQ v3. The protocol was immunoSEQ multiplex PCR, while the TCRdb copy is restricted to in-frame clones and leaves out a portion. The sample contains about 50,000 clones, 86% of which appear only once. V was pared by 8 bases and J by 3 bases, with 16 bases between. CDR3 length: 14 amino acids. Germline V gene data show CDR1 as MNHEY and CDR2 as SVGAGI. The chain couples TRBV6-5 to TRBJ1-2; D is possibly TRBD1 (6 bases). The sequenced sample was blood, obtained at baseline. This TCR was sampled from a person aged 25-79 years with non-small cell lung cancer. For the CDR3, the DNA is TGTGCCAGCGGTAAACAGGGTCGGGACTATGGCTACACCTTC. Amino acids: CASGKQGRDYGYTF.